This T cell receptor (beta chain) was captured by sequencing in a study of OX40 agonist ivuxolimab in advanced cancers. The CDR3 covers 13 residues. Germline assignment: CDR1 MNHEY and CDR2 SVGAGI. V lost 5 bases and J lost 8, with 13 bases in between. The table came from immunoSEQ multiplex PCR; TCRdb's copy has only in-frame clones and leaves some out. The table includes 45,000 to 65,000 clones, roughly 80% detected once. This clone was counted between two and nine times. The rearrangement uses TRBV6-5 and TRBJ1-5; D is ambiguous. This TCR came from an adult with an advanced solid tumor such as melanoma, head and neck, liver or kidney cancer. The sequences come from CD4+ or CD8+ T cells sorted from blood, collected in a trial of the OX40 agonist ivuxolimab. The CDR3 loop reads CASSETFREPQHF. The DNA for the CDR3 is TGTGCCAGCAGTGAAACTTTCCGGGAGCCCCAGCATTTT.